The T cell receptor beta chain described here comes from a study of somatic mutations in cytotoxic T cells in rheumatoid arthritis. On the study more broadly: Flow cytometry sorted some V beta antibody-stained T-cell populations to nearly 100% purity, V beta1+ cells among them being sequenced for TCRB. Points from the study as a whole: Antigens bound by the expanded CD8+ clones were not identified. Each of about an eighth of the roughly 60 patients had a largest CD8+ clone that made up more than 20% of CD8+ cells.

Positively selected by magnetic beads, CD4+ and CD8+ cells were purity-checked by flow cytometry. The CDR3 runs to 15 residues. Germline CDR1 reads LNHDA; CDR2 reads SQIVND (reference sequence). V lost 3 bases, J lost 2 bases, and 11 bases lay in between. With regard to this clone: Its specificity is not known.

Repertoires were generated with immunoSEQ multiplex PCR, while TCRdb's copy carries only in-frame clones and drops some. The profile shows 9,500 to 11,000 clones, about 80% of them singletons. This TCR derives from a woman aged 60 to 75 with rheumatoid arthritis. The sample taken for sequencing was CD8+ T cells sorted from blood. This chain links TRBV19 with TRBJ2-1; possibly TRBD1 for D (6 bases). CDR3 residues: CASSILTGPYNEQFF. CDR3 DNA sequence: TGTGCCAGTAGTATTCTAACAGGGCCCTACAATGAGCAGTTCTTC.